This TCR beta chain was retrieved from a study of blood T cell repertoires in COVID-19 (dated by TCRdb to 2018 to 2021). The study in broad terms: The collaborator samples originated in the United States, Italy and Spain and spanned the acute and convalescent phases of COVID-19. Samples came from the ongoing ImmuneRACE study (first 160 participants) plus 1,254 subjects from 6 global collaborators. Where HLA class I and class II types were available, the types were taken from metadata supplied by the sample provider, not from assay-based typing. The material from the prospective study consisted of cDNA or gDNA derived from T cells, B-cell-depleted T cells, or PBMCs. The repertoires were released in a freely available public database meant as a resource for research on the immune response to SARS-CoV-2. Sample metadata almost always included a de-identified subject ID, COVID-19 status, age in years and sex. The dataset comprised deeply sampled blood TCRbeta repertoires from subjects exposed to, actively infected with, or recovered from COVID-19.

The germline V gene (reference sequence) supplies CDR1 SEHNR and CDR2 FQNEAQ. V and J are trimmed by 5 bases and 5 bases, and the gene matches miss 16 bases of the junction. The CDR3 measures 17 amino acids from cysteine to phenylalanine. The retained sequence is limited to the CDR3, 51 bases, with the frame set at the first base. General conclusions and limits of the study: How much clinical and demographic metadata was included differed by source and by participant, and the metadata was provided uncurated.

The immunoSEQ Assay, a bias-controlled multiplex PCR, was used to amplify TCRbeta CDR3 regions from genomic DNA. The paper's data handling went like this. Within the assay, amplification of reference gene primers was used to estimate how many nucleated cells each sample contained. To quantify the absolute abundance of each unique TCRbeta CDR3 rearrangement, sequence reads were collapsed and filtered. Productive Simpson clonality was computed per sample as the square root of Simpson's diversity index over productive rearrangements. TCRdb retrieved this table from immuneACCESS and kept in-frame rearrangements only. Not all clones are present; in checked studies, unresolved V genes account for under half, and no reason is known for the remainder. D and trimming come from the DNA, and the V and J calls and clone size come from that table. This sample gives hundreds of thousands of clones in total; about 87% of them show up just once. The top ten clonotypes cover approximately 0.3% of the sample.

Whole blood was collected in K2EDTA tubes by collaborating institutions according to the institutions' own protocols. For TCRbeta analysis, collaborator samples were shipped as frozen whole blood, as isolated PBMCs, or as DNA extracted from either sample type. The table lists this clone with a count of one. Which antigen it targets is not known. No much larger clonotype is one base removed from it; base qualities were not supplied. Recombination linked TRBV7-9 to TRBJ2-7, with 9 bases aligning to TRBD2. This sequence was found in a woman aged 18-35 years with acute or convalescent COVID-19. Sequencing was done on a sample of peripheral blood. The CDR3 region has the sequence CASSLWGTSSAVDEQYF. The nucleotide sequence is TGTGCCAGCAGCCTCTGGGGGACTAGCTCCGCGGTTGACGAGCAGTACTTC.